A selection of T cell receptor beta chains follows, all from one sample in a study of persistence of HIV-infected CD4 T cells. No cognate antigen is known for these TCRs. Clones were read by immunoSEQ multiplex PCR, and TCRdb kept only the in-frame ones, dropping some. The sample includes just under 65,000 clones, roughly 77% of them seen just once. Here the sequenced sample was CD4+ T cells sorted from PBMCs after approximately 19-hour stimulation, taken from a patient who received antiretroviral therapy. The receptors shown here come from an adult man with HIV who was CMV-seropositive. CDR3s include the opening cysteine and the closing phenylalanine or tryptophan. A D gene is named only where the DNA matches it firmly. The listing skips clone size in some rows; elsewhere it reads once, few, many or a size class.

TRBV3-1/TRBV3-2,NA,NA,TRBJ2-7,TGTGCCAGCAGCCCGCTGCCGACAGAGACCTACGAGCAGTACTTC,CASSPLPTETYEQYF
TRBV2,TRBD2,NA,TRBJ2-7,TGTGCCAGCAGGACTAGCGGGGGGGCCTACGAGCAGTACTTC,CASRTSGGAYEQYF
TRBV6-6,TRBD1,once,TRBJ1-1,TGTGCCAGCATGCCCCACTACCGGGACAGAATAGCAGCTTTCTTT,CASMPHYRDRIAAFF
TRBV19,NA,NA,TRBJ2-1,TGTGCCAGTAGTATACCGAGACAGTACAATGAGCAGTTCTTC,CASSIPRQYNEQFF
TRBV4-1,NA,NA,TRBJ1-6,TGCGCCAGCAGCCAGTTACCGAGGGCTGATTCACCCCTCCACTTT,CASSQLPRADSPLHF
TRBV19,TRBD2,NA,TRBJ2-3,TGTGCCACCCGGACTAGCGGGGGGGAGCACACAGATACGCAGTATTTT,CATRTSGGEHTDTQYF
TRBV28,NA,NA,TRBJ2-2,TGTGCCAGCAGGGGGACCGGGGAGCTGTTTTTT,CASRGTGELFF
TRBV19,NA,NA,TRBJ1-5,TGTGCCAGTAAACCATCCCCCGCCATGCGGCGGAATCAGCCCCAGCATTTT,CASKPSPAMRRNQPQHF
TRBV19,TRBD1,NA,TRBJ2-3,TGTGCCAGTAGATCAGGTCCGGGACAGGGGGCGGTTGGGGCAGATACGCAGTATTTT,CASRSGPGQGAVGADTQYF
TRBV5-1,TRBD1,NA,TRBJ1-2,TGCGCCAGCAGCTTGGGAGGGGCAGGGGGCTCTAACTATGGCTACACCTTC,CASSLGGAGGSNYGYTF
TRBV12-5,NA,NA,TRBJ1-6,TGTGCTAGTGGTTTGGTAGGAGCAGGGCAAAATTCACCCCTCCACTTT,CASGLVGAGQNSPLHF
TRBV6-5,NA,NA,TRBJ2-7,TGTGCCAGCAGTCTACAGCGGGTTGGAGCCTACGAGCAGTACTTC,CASSLQRVGAYEQYF